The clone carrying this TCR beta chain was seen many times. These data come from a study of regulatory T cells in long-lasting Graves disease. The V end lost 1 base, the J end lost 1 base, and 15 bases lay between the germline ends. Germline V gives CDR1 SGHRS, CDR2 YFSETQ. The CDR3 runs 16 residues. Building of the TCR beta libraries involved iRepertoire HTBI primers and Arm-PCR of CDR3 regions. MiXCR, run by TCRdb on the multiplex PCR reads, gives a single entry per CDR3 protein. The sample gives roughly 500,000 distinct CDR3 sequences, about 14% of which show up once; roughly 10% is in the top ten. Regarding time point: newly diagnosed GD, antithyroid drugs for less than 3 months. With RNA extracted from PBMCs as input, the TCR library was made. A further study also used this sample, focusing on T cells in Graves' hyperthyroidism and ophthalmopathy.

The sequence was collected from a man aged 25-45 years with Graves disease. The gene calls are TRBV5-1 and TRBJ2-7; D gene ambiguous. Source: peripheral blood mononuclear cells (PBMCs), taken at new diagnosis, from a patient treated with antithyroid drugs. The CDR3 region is CASSLSNQPWSYEQYF. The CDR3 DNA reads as TGCGCCAGCAGCTTGTCAAATCAGCCCTGGTCCTACGAGCAGTACTTC.